Only one count was recorded for the clone carrying this T cell receptor beta chain. The antigen remains undetermined. Sequencing was performed with immunoSEQ multiplex PCR; in TCRdb, only in-frame clones are kept and a portion is missing. The sample comprises 2 million to 2.5 million clones, roughly 95% of which are singletons, and approximately 0.13% rests with the top ten. The germline CDR1 and CDR2 sequences are MGHRA and YSYEKL. Trimming shortened V by 1 base and J by 3 bases, and 13 bases separated the two germline ends. This CDR3 is built from 16 residues. The data were obtained in a study of shared clonotypes between healthy human individuals. Study-wide results and limits: Between a handful of donors, naive CD4 clonotypes were shared at a level of roughly 5.5%. Larger richness was generally estimated for naive than memory subsets.

Material: naive CD4+ T cells sorted from blood. Stated subset: CD45RA+ positively selected. The TCR sequence derives from a man aged 18 to 35 in good health. The chain uses TRBV4-1 and TRBJ1-5; tentative D call: TRBD1 (5 bases). In DNA, the CDR3 is TGCGCCAGCAGCCAAGTGTTATTAGGGGCCAATCAGCCCCAGCATTTT. Its translation: CASSQVLLGANQPQHF.